A single sample gave rise to the 32 T cell receptor beta chains below, sequenced in a study of blood T cell repertoires in COVID-19. Data came from immunoSEQ multiplex PCR; TCRdb stores just in-frame clones and leaves some out. The data contain 150,000 to 180,000 clones, 75% to 90% of them singletons. The sequenced sample was peripheral blood. The receptors shown here come from a man in his sixties with acute or convalescent COVID-19.

The CDR3 region is CASISTITDTQYF. The CDR3 DNA reads TGTGCCAGCATCTCGACTATTACAGATACGCAGTATTTT. This sequence joins TRBV12-3 or TRBV12-4 and TRBJ2-3; possibly TRBD2 for D (5 bases). This CDR3 spans 13 amino acids. The V gene lost 7 bases and the J gene lost 3 bases, with 11 bases spanning the gap.

This chain links TRBV18 with TRBJ2-5; TRBD2 aligns across 8 bases. The CDR3 consists of 15 residues. The J segment lost 1 base and the V segment lost 4 bases, leaving 5 bases of the junction unmatched. The V gene's germline CDR1 is KGHSH and CDR2 LQKENI. The chain's CDR3 is CASSLDSGAQETQYF. CDR3 sequence (DNA): TGTGCCAGCTCACTAGATAGCGGGGCCCAAGAGACCCAGTACTTC. The variable domain in full, with the rest retrieved from reference TRBV18 and TRBJ2-5, is NAGVMQNPRHLVRRRGQEARLRCSPMKGHSHVYWYRQLPEEGLKFMVYLQKENIIDESGMPKERFSAEFPKEGPSILRIQQVVRGDSAAYFCASSLDSGAQETQYFGPGTRLLVL.

The count of this clone is one. CDR3 sequence (DNA): TGTGCCAGCAGCACCCCGTCCGCACCTCCTAACGAGCAGTACTTC. Translation gives CASSTPSAPPNEQYF. This chain joins TRBV6-2 or TRBV6-3 and TRBJ2-7; D not resolved. Germline V gene sequence: CDR1 MNHEY, CDR2 SVGEGT. V gave up 6 bases and J gave up 5 bases, with 20 bases separating them. The CDR3 is made up of 15 amino acids.

This chain uses TRBV10-3 with TRBJ1-6; 9 bases align to TRBD1. The CDR3 consists of 14 residues. Germline V gene sequence: CDR1 ENHRY, CDR2 SYGVKD. J was trimmed by 10 bases and V by 4 bases; bases with no gene match: 5. CDR3 in DNA: TGTGCCATCAGTGCGGGACAGGGCGACTCACCCCTCCACTTT. Amino acid sequence: CAISAGQGDSPLHF.

This clone was seen once. The J gene is TRBJ1-2, the V gene TRBV20-1; D is unresolved. Germline V gives CDR1 DFQATT, CDR2 SNEGSKA (reference sequence). CDR3 length: 12 residues. The V and J ends lost 3 bases and 1 base respectively, with 6 bases between them. The CDR3 DNA sequence: TGCAGTGCTAGTCCGGGTAACTATGGCTACACCTTC. Its protein product is CSASPGNYGYTF.

This rearrangement joins TRBV30 to TRBJ2-5; D unclear. CDR3 length equals 13 residues. Trimming cost V 5 bases and J 5 bases, with 15 bases left between them. Germline-derived CDR1 and CDR2 are GTSNPN and SVGIG (reference sequence). In DNA form, the CDR3 reads TGTGCCTGGCGTGGCTCCTTCCGGGAGACCCAGTACTTC. Translating gives CAWRGSFRETQYF.

This clone was seen just once. This chain joins TRBV5-4 and TRBJ2-1, with 10 bases lining up with TRBD2. J gave up 4 bases and V 4 bases, and 5 bases lay outside the gene matches. The CDR3 has 15 amino acids. The V gene's germline CDR1 is SGHNT and CDR2 YYREEE (reference sequence). The CDR3 nucleotides are TGTGCCAGCAGCGTACTAGCGGGGACTTACAATGAGCAGTTCTTC. Its protein product is CASSVLAGTYNEQFF. Full variable domain (remainder filled in from reference TRBV5-4 and TRBJ2-1): ETGVTQSPTHLIKTRGQQVTLRCSSQSGHNTVSWYQQALGQGPQFIFQYYREEENGRGNFPPRFSGLQFPNYSSELNVNALELDDSALYLCASSVLAGTYNEQFFGPGTRLTVL.

This rearrangement joins TRBV6-4 to TRBJ1-1; TRBD1 aligns across 11 bases. Losses at the gene ends were 2 bases for V and 3 bases for J; bases not matched to a gene: 5. The CDR3 consists of 16 residues. CDR1 and CDR2 from the germline V gene are MRHNA and SNTAGT. CDR3 amino acids: CASSDRTGGADTEAFF. CDR3 DNA: TGTGCCAGCAGTGACCGGACAGGGGGCGCGGACACTGAAGCTTTCTTT.

The J gene is TRBJ2-5, the V gene TRBV5-1, with a weak D call TRBD1 (5 bases). This CDR3 comprises 15 residues. CDR1 is SGHRS and CDR2 is YFSETQ in the germline V gene. V was trimmed by 2 bases and J by 1 base, leaving 12 bases between them. The CDR3 DNA reads TGCGCCAGCAGCTTAGGAATAGGGGCCCAAGAGACCCAGTACTTC. This gives the protein CASSLGIGAQETQYF.

This chain links TRBV3-1 (or the pseudogene TRBV3-2) with TRBJ2-5, with TRBD1 identical over 7 bases. CDR3 length: 14 residues. The V and J ends lost 4 bases and 1 base, in that order; junction bases with no gene match: 3. From germline, CDR1 is LGHDT and CDR2 YNNKEL (reference sequence). In nucleotides, the CDR3 is TGTGCCAGCAGCCGAGACAGGGCCCAAGAGACCCAGTACTTC. It yields the protein CASSRDRAQETQYF.

The J gene is TRBJ1-2, the V gene TRBV7-2; 9 bases align to TRBD1. Germline V CDR1 and CDR2: SGHTA, FQGNSA. Losses at the gene ends were 5 bases for V and 5 bases for J; bases not matched to a gene: 9. The CDR3 sequence is 15 residues long. CDR3 region: CASSPPGQGIYGYTF. CDR3 in DNA: TGTGCCAGCAGCCCACCGGGACAGGGAATATATGGCTACACCTTC. The full variable domain, in which reference TRBV7-2 and TRBJ1-2 provide the parts outside the CDR3, is GAGVSQSPSNKVTEKGKDVELRCDPISGHTALYWYRQSLGQGLEFLIYFQGNSAPDKSGLPSDRFSAERTGGSVSTLTIQRTQQEDSAVYLCASSPPGQGIYGYTFGSGTRLTVV.

The rearrangement joins TRBV12-5 to TRBJ2-3; TRBD1 aligns across 8 bases. J was trimmed by 3 bases and V by 7 bases; bases with no gene match: 12. The CDR3 sequence is 16 residues long. Germline lookup yields CDR1 LGHNT and CDR2 FRNRAP. In DNA, the CDR3 is TGTGCTAGTGCCTCCGACAGGGGTTCGTTGACAGATACGCAGTATTTT. It translates to CASASDRGSLTDTQYF. The whole variable domain, filled in from reference TRBV12-5 and TRBJ2-3, reads DARVTQTPRHKVTEMGQEVTMRCQPILGHNTVFWYRQTMMQGLELLAYFRNRAPLDDSGMPKDRFSAEMPDATLATLKIQPSEPRDSAVYFCASASDRGSLTDTQYFGPGTRLTVL.

The gene calls are TRBV21-1 and TRBJ1-2; the D call in the table, TRBD1, was not verified against the DNA. TRBV21-1 is a pseudogene. The CDR3 runs to 16 residues. The CDR3 here is CASSRGDRAQDYGYTF. In DNA, the CDR3 is TGTGCCAGCAGCAGGGGGGACAGGGCTCAGGACTATGGCTACACCTTC.

About this clone itself: Other DNA sequences of this sample code for an identical CDR3. The J gene is TRBJ2-1, the V gene TRBV2, with 14 bases lining up with TRBD2. This CDR3 region has 15 residues. Looked up from germline, CDR1 is SNHLY and CDR2 is FYNNEI. The V and J ends lost 7 bases and 6 bases, in that order; junction bases with no gene match: 5. The CDR3 here is CASTTTSGRANEQFF. The CDR3 DNA reads as TGTGCCAGCACCACGACTAGCGGGAGGGCCAATGAGCAGTTCTTC.

The V and J genes are TRBV6-5 and TRBJ1-2; TRBD1 aligns across 9 bases. Germline-derived CDR1 and CDR2 are MNHEY and SVGAGI. V shed 10 bases, J shed 8 bases, and the junction held 11 bases outside the gene matches. This CDR3 spans 13 amino acids. The CDR3 region is CATTANRGRGYTF. DNA of the CDR3: TGTGCCACCACCGCAAACAGGGGGCGAGGCTACACCTTC.

The chain uses TRBV30 and TRBJ2-7; tentatively, D is TRBD1 (5 bases). This CDR3 is 15 amino acids long. The V end was cut by 2 bases, the J end by 3 bases, with 17 bases between. In germline, CDR1 is GTSNPN, CDR2 SVGIG (reference sequence). CDR3 region: CAWSRGASVGYEQYF. CDR3 coding DNA: TGTGCCTGGAGTAGGGGCGCCTCCGTCGGCTACGAGCAGTACTTC.

This chain links TRBV10-3 with TRBJ2-7; D might be TRBD2 (6 bases). Trimming pared 2 bases from V and 9 bases from J, leaving 11 bases between. The CDR3 loop spans 12 amino acids. Germline CDR1 reads ENHRY; CDR2 reads SYGVKD. In DNA form, the CDR3 reads TGTGCCATCAGTGAGAGGAGGGAAGGGCAGTACTTC. This encodes CAISERREGQYF.

The chain recombines TRBV10-3 with TRBJ1-5; D might be TRBD1 (6 bases). The CDR3 length is 14 residues. Germline values: CDR1 ENHRY, CDR2 SYGVKD. V shed 6 bases and J shed 2 bases, with 11 bases lying between them. Here the CDR3 reads CAISNRAGNQPQHF. The CDR3 DNA reads as TGTGCCATCAGCAACAGGGCTGGCAATCAGCCCCAGCATTTT.

V gene TRBV7-2 combines with J gene TRBJ2-5; TRBD1 agrees at 10 bases. J gave up 3 bases and V 2 bases, and 15 bases lay outside the gene matches. The CDR3 totals 19 residues. CDR1 is SGHTA and CDR2 is FQGNSA in the germline V gene. In nucleotides, the CDR3 is TGTGCCAGCAGCTTAATTATCGGCCTGACAGGGGGCGATAAAGAGACCCAGTACTTC. As protein: CASSLIIGLTGGDKETQYF.

The rearrangement links TRBV11-2 to TRBJ2-3, with TRBD2 identical over 12 bases. V was pared by 1 base and J by 3 bases, with 8 bases of the junction left unmatched. Germline CDR1 and CDR2: SGHAT and FQNNGV. The CDR3 is 18 residues long. CDR3 residues: CASSLGRLAGEGTDTQYF. The CDR3, as DNA: TGTGCCAGCAGCTTAGGGCGACTAGCGGGAGAGGGTACAGATACGCAGTATTTT. The whole variable domain, remainder taken from reference TRBV11-2 and TRBJ2-3, is EAGVAQSPRYKIIEKRQSVAFWCNPISGHATLYWYQQILGQGPKLLIQFQNNGVVDDSQLPKDRFSAERLKGVDSTLKIQPAKLEDSAVYLCASSLGRLAGEGTDTQYFGPGTRLTVL.

The chain recombines TRBV7-3 with TRBJ2-7; 12 bases are shared with TRBD1. This CDR3 region has 14 residues. The germline V gene has CDR1 SGHTA and CDR2 FQGTGA. V shed 8 bases, J shed 5 bases, and the junction held 7 bases outside the gene matches. The CDR3 DNA reads as TGTGCCAGCGCCCCCGGGACAGGGGGCAACGAGCAGTACTTC. Its protein product is CASAPGTGGNEQYF.

The gene calls are TRBV5-6 and TRBJ1-2; D gene ambiguous. Germline assignment: CDR1 SGHDT and CDR2 YYEEEE. Trimming pared 4 bases from V and 4 bases from J, leaving 11 bases between. The CDR3 covers 13 residues. The CDR3: CASSPRASYGYTF. For the CDR3, the DNA is TGTGCCAGCAGCCCAAGAGCCTCCTATGGCTACACCTTC. Supplemented by reference TRBV5-6 and TRBJ1-2, the full variable domain reads DAGVTQSPTHLIKTRGQQVTLRCSPKSGHDTVSWYQQALGQGPQFIFQYYEEEERQRGNFPDRFSGHQFPNYSSELNVNALLLGDSALYLCASSPRASYGYTFGSGTRLTVV.

The chain has TRBV7-2 and TRBJ2-1; 10 nucleotides line up with TRBD1. Trimming removed 2 bases from V and 4 bases from J; junction bases left unmatched: 5. The CDR3 has 16 residues. Germline V CDR1 and CDR2: SGHTA, FQGNSA. The CDR3 coding sequence is TGTGCCAGCAGCTTAACTGGACAGGGGGTTTACAATGAGCAGTTCTTC. Its translation: CASSLTGQGVYNEQFF.

CDR3 region: CASTPIPLAEANTGELFF. For the CDR3, the DNA is TGTGCCAGCACCCCTATCCCTCTAGCGGAGGCGAACACCGGGGAGCTGTTTTTT. J is TRBJ2-2 and V is TRBV6-2 or TRBV6-3; TRBD2 agrees at 7 bases. This CDR3 comprises 18 residues. Germline loops: CDR1 MNHEY, CDR2 SVGEGT. V was clipped by 7 bases and J by 0 bases; unmatched bases: 14.

The chain couples TRBV24-1 to TRBJ2-2; D ambiguous. Trimming left V 5 bases short and J 4 bases short, with 16 bases between. The germline V gene encodes CDR1 KGHDR and CDR2 SFDVKD. This CDR3 comprises 16 residues. The CDR3 nucleotides are TGTGCCACCAGTGCTCGACTCGTCCGAGGCACCGGGGAGCTGTTTTTT. Residues: CATSARLVRGTGELFF.

The V call is TRBV19, the J call TRBJ2-7; TRBD2 matches at 8 bases. Looked up from germline, CDR1 is LNHDA and CDR2 is SQIVND (reference sequence). This CDR3 has 17 amino acids. V was clipped by 6 bases and J by 1 base; unmatched bases: 14. Written as DNA, the CDR3 is TGTGCCAGTAGCCCGTCCGGGTGGCGGGGGGAATCCTACGAGCAGTACTTC. Translating gives CASSPSGWRGESYEQYF.

The V gene is TRBV6-1, the J gene TRBJ1-6; TRBD1 matches 8 bases. The CDR3 sequence is 16 residues long. CDR1 and CDR2 from the germline V gene are MNHNS and SASEGT. J lost 6 bases, V lost 1 base, and 5 bases had no gene match. The CDR3 loop reads CASSEVQGAGNSPLHF. For the CDR3, the DNA is TGTGCCAGCAGTGAAGTGCAGGGGGCGGGTAATTCACCCCTCCACTTT.

In this sample, this clone turned up a few times. V gene TRBV5-4 combines with J gene TRBJ2-3, with TRBD2 as a possible D gene (5 bases). The CDR3 totals 13 residues. From germline, CDR1 is SGHNT and CDR2 YYREEE (reference sequence). V shed 5 bases and J shed 3 bases, with 10 bases lying between them. CDR3 DNA: TGTGCCAGCAGGCTAGCCGGGACAGATACGCAGTATTTT. Its protein product is CASRLAGTDTQYF. The variable domain in full, completed from reference TRBV5-4 and TRBJ2-3, reads ETGVTQSPTHLIKTRGQQVTLRCSSQSGHNTVSWYQQALGQGPQFIFQYYREEENGRGNFPPRFSGLQFPNYSSELNVNALELDDSALYLCASRLAGTDTQYFGPGTRLTVL.

The rearrangement links TRBV19 to TRBJ1-2; D unresolved. V shed 9 bases and J shed 2 bases, with 25 bases lying between them. Germline V gives CDR1 LNHDA, CDR2 SQIVND (reference sequence). CDR3 length: 17 amino acids. CDR3 coding DNA: TGTGCCAGCAATGGGTGGACTCCATATTCCCCGAACTATGGCTACACCTTC. Translated, it gives CASNGWTPYSPNYGYTF.

This clone was seen more than once but under ten times. The rearrangement uses TRBV10-3 and TRBJ1-5, with D perhaps TRBD1 (6 bases). The germline gives CDR1 ENHRY, CDR2 SYGVKD. V was trimmed by 7 bases and J by 2 bases, leaving 12 bases between them. This CDR3 is built from 14 residues. CDR3 coding DNA: TGTGCCATCAAGGGGGAACAGCGCAATCAGCCCCAGCATTTT. Its protein product is CAIKGEQRNQPQHF.

The rearrangement joins TRBV7-9 to TRBJ2-5; D perhaps matches TRBD1 (6 bases). CDR1 and CDR2 (germline): SEHNR, FQNEAQ (reference sequence). Trimming cost V 1 base and J 2 bases, with 11 bases left between them. There are 15 residues in the CDR3. DNA of the CDR3: TGTGCCAGCAGCTTAGAGGGACATCGACAAGAGACCCAGTACTTC. It specifies CASSLEGHRQETQYF.

In DNA form, the CDR3 reads TGTGCCAGCAGTTGGCAGACGGGTCAGCCCCAGCATTTT. It is translated as CASSWQTGQPQHF. The chain employs TRBV12-3 or TRBV12-4 and TRBJ1-5; unclear D gene. Trimming left V 4 bases short and J 6 bases short, with 10 bases between. The CDR3 consists of 13 residues.